This TCR beta chain was sequenced in a study of blood T cell repertoires in COVID-19. As for the study in general: There were acute and convalescent COVID-19 samples, and they came from the United States, Italy and Spain. In each case, the material was cDNA or gDNA derived from T cells, B-cell-depleted T cells, or PBMCs.

Per the study methods: Amplifying reference gene primers gave estimates of nucleated cell counts. Here immunoSEQ multiplex PCR was the method, and the copy in TCRdb shows in-frame clones only, minus some. Clonal size and the V and J genes are those of that table, whereas D and trimming came from the DNA. The table includes about 230,000 clones, approximately 82% detected once. The germline V gene has CDR1 SGHTS and CDR2 YDEGEE. V lost 5 bases and J 4 bases, leaving 16 bases between the germline ends. The CDR3 totals 15 residues. This receptor was taken from a woman in her thirties or forties who had recovered from COVID-19. The sequencing input was peripheral blood. The chain uses TRBV5-8 and TRBJ2-1; a possible D gene is TRBD2 (6 bases). CDR3 protein: CASRGRLVAYNEQFF. CDR3 bases: TGTGCCAGCAGGGGACGACTAGTAGCGTACAATGAGCAGTTCTTC.